Listed here is a single TCR beta chain. Its antigen has not been determined. No quality values exist for individual bases; no much larger clone is one base distant. This record comes from a study of blood T cell repertoires in COVID-19 (TCRdb year 2020). For context, the study as a whole: Samples covering the acute and convalescent phases of COVID-19 were provided by collaborators in the United States, Italy and Spain. The material from the prospective study consisted of cDNA or gDNA derived from T cells, B-cell-depleted T cells, or PBMCs. Deeply sampled blood TCRbeta repertoires from subjects exposed to, actively infected with, or recovered from COVID-19 were included in the dataset. A freely available public database, intended as a resource for researchers studying the immune response to SARS-CoV-2, is where the repertoires were released. Samples came from the ongoing ImmuneRACE study (first 160 participants) plus 1,254 subjects from 6 global collaborators. A de-identified subject ID, COVID-19 status, age in years and sex were almost always included in the sample metadata. Where available, HLA class I and class II types were taken from metadata supplied by the sample provider and were not determined by assay-based typing.

TCRbeta CDR3 regions were amplified from genomic DNA using the immunoSEQ Assay, a bias-controlled multiplex PCR. As for the authors' bioinformatics: Nucleated cell counts per sample were estimated from amplification of reference gene primers within the assay. Sequence reads were collapsed and filtered to measure the absolute abundance of every unique TCRbeta CDR3 rearrangement. For each sample, productive Simpson clonality was calculated by taking the square root of Simpson's diversity index across productive rearrangements. Here the immuneACCESS table is served through TCRdb, limited to in-frame sequences with V and J called. Missing clones are a known gap in these copies; in checked studies unresolved V genes cover under half, and the rest lacks a known reason. V and J calls plus clone size are reproduced from that table; the DNA served to infer D and trimming. The sample table contains 180,000 or so clones; only one count was recorded for approximately 86% of them. Of the sample, roughly 7.8% is held by the ten largest clones.

Whole blood was collected in K2EDTA tubes by collaborating institutions according to the institutions' own protocols. For TCRbeta analysis, collaborators shipped samples as frozen whole blood, isolated PBMCs, or DNA extracted from either of those sample types. Study-level results and caveats: Clinical and demographic metadata were provided uncurated, with the amount varying by source and participant.

CDR1 is given as LGHDT and CDR2 as YNNKEL, both from the germline V gene (reference sequence). The V and J ends are trimmed by 2 bases and 10 bases, leaving 18 bases between them. The CDR3 holds 15 amino acids from the cysteine to the phenylalanine. Of the read, only the CDR3 DNA is kept; its 45 bases are in frame from base 1. The receptor was derived from a man between 60 and 75 years old with acute or convalescent COVID-19. Sequencing used peripheral blood. Recombination connected TRBV3-1 (or the pseudogene TRBV3-2) to TRBJ2-1; 7 matching bases give a weak D call of TRBD2. Read as DNA, the sequence is TGTGCCAGCAGCCAATTGAGGGCGGGGGCCCCGGAGCAGTTCTTC. Its protein product is CASSQLRAGAPEQFF.